The rows below give T cell receptor beta chains drawn from one sample of a study of T cell repertoires in cytomegalovirus infection. One entry per CDR3 protein results from TCRdb running MiXCR on the reads. The repertoire includes about 180,000 distinct CDR3 sequences, roughly a sixth of them detected once, and around 25% sits in the top ten. The sample consisted of CD8+ T cells from PBMCs. These TCRs come from a human donor in good health (CMV status not recorded). Some clones in this sample may be carry-over from other donors' samples. CDR3s include the opening cysteine and the closing phenylalanine or tryptophan. Fields, in order: clone size, V gene, J gene, D gene, CDR3 protein, CDR3 DNA. The D gene is left open where the match is weak. Only part of the rows carry a size: once, few, many, or a class if the clone is expanded.

-	TRBV19	TRBJ1-1	-	CASSIMAGEVAFF	TGTGCCAGTAGTATTATGGCAGGGGAAGTGGCTTTCTTT
few	TRBV6-1	TRBJ1-5	-	CASSEGRHRGNQPQHF	TGTGCCAGCAGTGAAGGGCGCCACCGAGGGAATCAGCCCCAGCATTTT
-	TRBV29-1	TRBJ2-2	-	CSVEFGAPPNTGELFF	TGCAGCGTTGAGTTTGGGGCACCTCCTAACACCGGGGAGCTGTTTTTT
-	TRBV6-6	TRBJ1-2	-	CASSDLLEDLNYGYTF	TGTGCCAGCAGCGACCTCCTGGAAGACCTAAACTATGGCTACACCTTC
few	TRBV6-8	TRBJ1-2	TRBD1	CASSYPQGEHYGYTF	TGTGCCAGCAGTTACCCACAGGGGGAGCACTATGGCTACACCTTC
-	TRBV7-8	TRBJ1-5	-	CASSLAPSSGLLNQPQHF	TGTGCCAGCAGCTTAGCGCCATCGTCTGGGCTCCTCAATCAGCCCCAGCATTTT
few	TRBV7-6	TRBJ2-7	TRBD1	CASSHGTALSYEQYF	TGTGCCAGCAGCCACGGGACAGCCCTCTCCTACGAGCAGTACTTC
few	TRBV28	TRBJ2-3	-	CASSPKGDTQYF	TGTGCCAGCAGCCCAAAGGGGGATACGCAGTATTTT
few	TRBV7-3	TRBJ1-2	-	CASSSSVLNYGYTF	TGTGCCAGCAGCTCCAGCGTTCTTAACTATGGCTACACCTTC
few	TRBV10-3	TRBJ2-7	-	CAISESGTVYEQYF	TGTGCCATCAGTGAGTCGGGGACCGTCTACGAGCAGTACTTC
-	TRBV7-9	TRBJ2-5	-	CASSFDEGQETQYF	TGTGCCAGCAGCTTTGATGAGGGGCAAGAGACCCAGTACTTC
many	TRBV6-1	TRBJ2-1	TRBD1	CASSEWQGAGNEQFF	TGTGCCAGCAGTGAATGGCAGGGGGCTGGAAATGAGCAGTTCTTC
-	TRBV4-1	TRBJ2-7	TRBD1	CASSQGLTGNYEQYF	TGCGCCAGCAGCCAAGGGCTGACAGGGAACTACGAGCAGTACTTC
-	TRBV4-1	TRBJ1-2	TRBD1	CASSQGKRDRGSYGYTF	TGCGCCAGCAGCCAAGGAAAAAGGGACAGGGGGTCCTATGGCTACACCTTC
-	TRBV27	TRBJ1-1	-	CASSLGGLNGEAFF	TGTGCCAGCAGTTTGGGGGGGCTTAACGGTGAAGCTTTCTTT
-	TRBV7-9	TRBJ1-2	-	CASSNPGTDEYGYTF	TGTGCCAGCAGCAATCCCGGGACGGATGAATATGGCTACACCTTC
-	TRBV7-2	TRBJ2-3	-	CASSLSGAISTDTQYF	TGTGCCAGCAGCTTATCGGGGGCGATTAGCACAGATACGCAATATTTT
many	TRBV7-2	TRBJ1-5	-	CASSARTNSNQPQHF	TGTGCCAGCAGCGCCCGGACGAATAGCAATCAGCCCCAGCATTTT
medium-sized	TRBV5-5	TRBJ1-5	-	CASSLGDGYSNQPQHF	TGTGCCAGCAGCTTGGGGGACGGGTATAGCAATCAGCCCCAGCATTTT
-	TRBV28	TRBJ1-1	TRBD1	CASSWGQENTEAFF	TGTGCCAGCAGTTGGGGACAGGAGAACACTGAAGCTTTCTTT
-	TRBV6-5	TRBJ1-4	-	CASSLWASAGEKLFF	TGTGCCAGCAGTTTGTGGGCCTCGGCGGGAGAAAAACTGTTTTTT
few	TRBV7-9	TRBJ2-2	-	CASTPEWGTGELFF	TGTGCCAGCACCCCCGAATGGGGCACCGGGGAGCTGTTTTTT
-	TRBV29-1	TRBJ2-3	-	CSGMLDRTFTDTQYF	TGCAGCGGCATGCTCGACAGGACATTCACAGATACGCAGTATTTT
few	TRBV12-3/TRBV12-4	TRBJ1-6	-	CASSLGLPLNSPLHF	TGTGCCAGCAGTTTAGGGCTCCCGCTTAATTCACCCCTCCACTTT
-	TRBV7-9	TRBJ1-1	-	CASSEARGGAFF	TGTGCCAGCAGCGAGGCCCGAGGTGGGGCTTTCTTT
-	TRBV19	TRBJ2-7	-	CASSTKGVAVDEQYF	TGTGCCAGTAGTACGAAGGGGGTGGCAGTGGACGAGCAGTACTTC
-	TRBV14	TRBJ1-4	TRBD1	CASSSGQAGEKLFF	TGTGCCAGCAGCTCGGGACAGGCCGGTGAAAAACTGTTTTTT
-	TRBV6-2/TRBV6-3	TRBJ1-2	-	CASSYVWVRDYGYTF	TGTGCCAGCAGTTACGTCTGGGTTCGAGACTATGGCTACACCTTC
-	TRBV14	TRBJ2-5	-	CASSQIETQYF	TGTGCCAGCAGCCAGATAGAGACCCAGTACTTC
-	TRBV4-2	TRBJ2-3	-	CASSPDPTDTQYF	TGTGCCAGCAGCCCGGACCCCACAGATACGCAGTATTTT
few	TRBV4-1	TRBJ1-3	-	CASRQLLTGNTIYF	TGCGCCTCCAGGCAGCTCTTAACAGGAAACACCATATATTTT
few	TRBV7-8	TRBJ1-2	-	CASSLVGYPTSTHGYTF	TGTGCCAGCAGCTTAGTGGGGTATCCCACTAGTACCCATGGCTACACCTTC
-	TRBV7-6	TRBJ1-2	TRBD1	CASSSGQGVDYGYTF	TGTGCCAGCAGCTCCGGACAGGGAGTAGACTATGGCTACACCTTC
many	TRBV6-5	TRBJ2-3	-	CASSMNRDTQYF	TGTGCCAGCAGTATGAACCGCGATACGCAGTATTTT
-	TRBV7-6	TRBJ2-5	TRBD1	CASSSPTNPGQAFQETQYF	TGTGCCAGCAGCTCCCCAACAAATCCGGGACAGGCCTTTCAAGAGACCCAGTACTTC
-	TRBV12-3/TRBV12-4	TRBJ2-1	TRBD2	CASSSSGVKQFF	TGTGCCAGCAGTTCTAGCGGGGTAAAGCAGTTCTTC
medium-sized	TRBV7-8	TRBJ1-5	TRBD1	CASSLSVWTGGNQPQHF	TGTGCCAGCAGCTTATCCGTGTGGACAGGGGGCAATCAGCCCCAGCATTTT
-	TRBV12-3/TRBV12-4	TRBJ2-1	TRBD1	CASSSGQGSYNEQFF	TGTGCCAGCAGCTCGGGACAGGGGTCCTACAATGAGCAGTTCTTC
few	TRBV27	TRBJ2-7	TRBD2	CASTGGDSYEQYF	TGTGCCAGCACCGGGGGGGACTCCTACGAGCAGTACTTC
-	TRBV6-6	TRBJ2-7	-	CASSPGASTEQYF	TGTGCCAGCAGTCCCGGGGCCTCTACCGAGCAGTACTTC
many	TRBV28	TRBJ1-1	-	CASSLGVPLNTEAFF	TGTGCCAGCAGTTTAGGGGTCCCCTTGAACACTGAAGCTTTCTTT
few	TRBV28	TRBJ1-6	-	CASQLGVAYNSPLHF	TGTGCCAGCCAGCTGGGGGTGGCCTATAATTCACCCCTCCACTTT
few	TRBV19	TRBJ2-1	TRBD1	CASSWTGEHEQFF	TGTGCCAGTAGCTGGACAGGGGAGCATGAGCAGTTCTTC
-	TRBV5-5	TRBJ2-3	-	CASSLDGTDTQYF	TGTGCCAGCAGCTTGGACGGTACCGATACGCAGTATTTT
-	TRBV6-2/TRBV6-3	TRBJ1-1	TRBD1	CASSWTGRNTEAFF	TGTGCCAGCAGTTGGACAGGGCGAAACACTGAAGCTTTCTTT
few	TRBV9	TRBJ2-1	-	CASTPSGGRGEQFF	TGTGCCAGCACCCCCAGTGGAGGGCGGGGTGAGCAGTTCTTC
-	TRBV7-2	TRBJ2-3	TRBD2	CASSSRLAGAIADTQYF	TGTGCCAGCAGCTCACGACTAGCGGGGGCTATCGCCGATACGCAGTATTTT
-	TRBV20-1	TRBJ2-3	TRBD2	CSARDWEGSTDTQYF	TGCAGTGCTAGAGATTGGGAGGGGAGCACAGATACGCAGTATTTT
few	TRBV7-2	TRBJ1-5	-	CASSLAQEGRGQPQHF	TGTGCCAGCAGCTTAGCGCAGGAAGGGAGAGGTCAGCCCCAGCATTTT
few	TRBV19	TRBJ1-5	-	CASSIWTDLNQPQHF	TGTGCCAGTAGTATTTGGACGGACCTCAATCAGCCCCAGCATTTT
few	TRBV6-2/TRBV6-3	TRBJ2-2	TRBD1	CASSPPPGQGAGELFF	TGTGCCAGCAGCCCTCCCCCGGGACAGGGGGCCGGGGAGCTGTTTTTT
-	TRBV5-6	TRBJ1-3	-	CASSLQGWANTIYF	TGTGCCAGCAGCCTACAGGGTTGGGCGAACACCATATATTTT
-	TRBV4-1	TRBJ2-3	-	CASSQRQPASDTQYF	TGCGCCAGCAGCCAGCGACAGCCGGCCTCGGATACGCAGTATTTT